This TCR beta chain was identified in a study of T cell responses to AZD1222 COVID-19 vaccine. Assay used: immunoSEQ multiplex PCR; TCRdb lists only in-frame clones, some missing. The sample comprises more than 110,000 clones, over 90% of which are singletons, and 4.5% to 5.5% rests with the top ten. This specimen consisted of peripheral blood, obtained on day 0 of AZD1222 vaccination. The clonotype was recovered from an adult in good health.

The CDR3 here is CASRVTNGSLTDTQYF. DNA of the CDR3: TGTGCCAGCAGGGTGACAAACGGGAGTCTCACAGATACGCAGTATTTT. This chain connects TRBV4-2 to TRBJ2-3; a weak D match, TRBD2 (6 bases). Germline CDR1 reads LGHNA; CDR2 reads YNFKEQ. The CDR3 extends over 16 amino acids. V was cut by 6 bases and J by 2 bases, with 18 bases left in between.